This T cell receptor (beta chain) was identified during a study of glioma-infiltrating T cells after dendritic cell vaccination. Study at large: Autologous tumor lysate-pulsed dendritic cell vaccination was given between about 2003 and 2013. At biweekly intervals, patients got three intradermal dendritic cell vaccine injections.

Concerning this clone: Its antigen is still unknown.

V was clipped by 5 bases and J by 5 bases; unmatched bases: 5. Looked up from germline, CDR1 is LNHDA and CDR2 is SQIVND (reference sequence). The CDR3 covers 14 residues. Study-wide results and caveats: Patients with more pretreatment TILs had longer time to progression and survival.

The PCR used 60 V beta and 13 J beta primers. Measured with immunoSEQ multiplex PCR; TCRdb has only the in-frame clones, and not every one. Altogether tens of thousands of clones are present, around 86% being singletons, with the ten largest covering roughly 7.9%. This specimen consisted of blood, obtained before dendritic cell vaccination. The V and J genes are TRBV19 and TRBJ1-5; 8 nucleotides align to TRBD1. The clonotype originates from a human donor with glioblastoma. The CDR3 region is CASSARDRYQPQHF. The CDR3, as DNA: TGTGCCAGTAGTGCTAGGGACAGGTATCAGCCCCAGCATTTT.